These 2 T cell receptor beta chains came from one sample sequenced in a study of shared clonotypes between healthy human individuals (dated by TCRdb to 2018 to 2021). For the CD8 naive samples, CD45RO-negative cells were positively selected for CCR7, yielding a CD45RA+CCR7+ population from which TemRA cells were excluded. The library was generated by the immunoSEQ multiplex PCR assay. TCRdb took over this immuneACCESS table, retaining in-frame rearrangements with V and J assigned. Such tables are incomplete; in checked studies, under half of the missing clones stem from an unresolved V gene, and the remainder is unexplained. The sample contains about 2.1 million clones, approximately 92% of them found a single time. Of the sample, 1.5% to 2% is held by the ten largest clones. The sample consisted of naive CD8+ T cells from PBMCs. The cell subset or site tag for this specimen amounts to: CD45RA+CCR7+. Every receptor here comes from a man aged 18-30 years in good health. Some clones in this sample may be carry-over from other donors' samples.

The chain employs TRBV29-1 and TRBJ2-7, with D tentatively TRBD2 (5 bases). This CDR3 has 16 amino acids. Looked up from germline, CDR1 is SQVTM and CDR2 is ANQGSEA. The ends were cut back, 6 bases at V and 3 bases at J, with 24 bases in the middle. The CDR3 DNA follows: TGCAGCGTAATAAAGCTCTTAACCGGACTCAACTACGAGCAGTACTTC. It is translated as CSVIKLLTGLNYEQYF.

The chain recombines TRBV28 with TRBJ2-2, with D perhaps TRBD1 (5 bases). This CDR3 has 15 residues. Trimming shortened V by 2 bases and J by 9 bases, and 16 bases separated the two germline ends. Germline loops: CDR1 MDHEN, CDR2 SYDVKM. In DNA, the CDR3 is TGTGCCAGCAGTTTACTCCAAACAACGGACAGGGAGCTGTTTTTT. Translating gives CASSLLQTTDRELFF.